These 13 T cell receptor beta chains share one sample of origin, sequenced in a study of OX40 agonist ivuxolimab in advanced cancers. Profiled with immunoSEQ multiplex PCR; TCRdb holds only in-frame clones, not every one. This table has roughly 61,000 clones, about nine tenths appearing once. Sequencing was performed on CD4+ or CD8+ T cells sorted from blood, taken in a trial of the OX40 agonist ivuxolimab. Receptor source: an adult with an advanced solid tumor such as melanoma, head and neck, liver or kidney cancer.

The V gene is TRBV6-4, the J gene TRBJ1-1; D is ambiguous. Trimming removed 4 bases from V and 1 base from J, with 7 bases in between. There are 13 residues in the CDR3. Germline V gives CDR1 MRHNA, CDR2 SNTAGT. The DNA of the CDR3 is TGTGCCAGCAGTGTTACATCGAACACTGAAGCTTTCTTT. Protein sequence: CASSVTSNTEAFF.

The rearrangement links TRBV19 to TRBJ2-6; the D is unclear. Germline CDR1 reads LNHDA; CDR2 reads SQIVND (reference sequence). With 7 bases removed from V and 2 bases from J, the gap between germline ends came to 15 bases. CDR3 length: 16 residues. The CDR3 DNA follows: TGTGCCAGTAATCCTAAGGCTGGCCCTGGGGCCAACGTCCTGACTTTC. Its protein is CASNPKAGPGANVLTF.

This rearrangement joins TRBV19 to TRBJ2-1; weak D call: TRBD2 (5 bases). The ends were cut back, 4 bases at V and 5 bases at J, with 21 bases in the middle. The CDR3 has 17 amino acids. Germline loops: CDR1 LNHDA, CDR2 SQIVND (reference sequence). CDR3 sequence: CASSRPIPVPGDNEQFF. DNA of the CDR3: TGTGCCAGTAGTAGACCGATCCCCGTCCCCGGGGACAATGAGCAGTTCTTC.

The V and J genes are TRBV7-8 and TRBJ2-5; 8 nucleotides line up with TRBD1. The V gene end was trimmed by 6 bases and the J gene end by 5 bases; junction bases not matched to a gene: 14. Per germline, CDR1 SGHVS and CDR2 FQNEAQ. The CDR3 length is 16 residues. DNA of the CDR3: TGTGCCAGCAGAGCAGGACAGGGAACTCGGGGTGAGACCCAGTACTTC. Translated: CASRAGQGTRGETQYF.

The chain recombines TRBV14 with TRBJ2-7; D is unresolved. The V end lost 4 bases, the J end lost 9 bases, and 13 bases lay between the germline ends. CDR3 size: 12 residues. Germline V gene data show CDR1 as SGHDN and CDR2 as FVKESK. As DNA, the CDR3 is TGTGCCAGCAGCCTTAGGCCTGGCAGGCAGTACTTC. Residues: CASSLRPGRQYF.

This rearrangement joins TRBV7-8 to TRBJ2-2, with D unresolved. Germline assignment: CDR1 SGHVS and CDR2 FQNEAQ. V gave up 1 base and J gave up 3 bases, with 6 bases separating them. This CDR3 comprises 14 residues. This CDR3 reads CASSLGLYTGELFF. Written as DNA, the CDR3 is TGTGCCAGCAGCTTAGGGTTATACACCGGGGAGCTGTTTTTT.

The chain is built from TRBV6-5 and TRBJ2-7; D may be TRBD2 (6 bases). Germline-derived CDR1 and CDR2 are MNHEY and SVGAGI. Trimming took 2 bases from V and 5 from J, leaving 13 bases between them. CDR3 length: 14 residues. CDR3 nucleotide sequence: TGTGCCAGCAGTTACCGGGGGTTCTACGACGAGCAGTACTTC. The encoded protein is CASSYRGFYDEQYF.

This chain connects TRBV7-6 to TRBJ1-3, with D possibly TRBD1 on 6 matching bases. Looked up from germline, CDR1 is SGHVS and CDR2 is FNYEAQ. The ends were cut back, 4 bases at V and 0 bases at J, with 16 bases in the middle. This CDR3 is 17 amino acids long. The CDR3 protein is CASSSNGQQFSGNTIYF. In DNA form, the CDR3 reads TGTGCCAGCAGCTCGAATGGACAGCAGTTCTCTGGAAACACCATATATTTT.

V is TRBV19 and J is TRBJ1-5; D uncertain. Germline values: CDR1 LNHDA, CDR2 SQIVND (reference sequence). This CDR3 has 12 residues. The V end lost 5 bases, the J end lost 2 bases, and 4 bases lay between the germline ends. CDR3: CASSLGNQPQHF. Here the CDR3 DNA reads TGTGCCAGTAGTCTCGGCAATCAGCCCCAGCATTTT.

The chain has TRBV11-2 and TRBJ2-7; 7 bases are a match to TRBD1. V lost 5 bases to trimming and J lost 4 bases; unmatched junction nucleotides: 11. The CDR3 spans 15 residues. Germline V gives CDR1 SGHAT, CDR2 FQNNGV. In nucleotides, the CDR3 is TGTGCCAGCAGCAACCCCAACGGACAGGATTACGAGCAGTACTTC. Protein: CASSNPNGQDYEQYF.

The chain joins TRBV7-9 to TRBJ2-3; TRBD2 matches 7 bases. The junction had 2 bases not matched to a gene; V was cut back by 1 base and J by 4 bases. The germline V gene encodes CDR1 SEHNR and CDR2 FQNEAQ (reference sequence). The CDR3 is made up of 14 amino acids. CDR3: CASSLGGSPDTQYF. CDR3 nucleotides: TGTGCCAGCAGCTTAGGCGGGAGTCCAGATACGCAGTATTTT. Using reference TRBV7-9 and TRBJ2-3 for the parts outside the CDR3, the full variable domain is DTGVSQNPRHKITKRGQNVTFRCDPISEHNRLYWYRQTLGQGPEFLTYFQNEAQLEKSRLLSDRFSAERPKGSFSTLEIQRTEQGDSAMYLCASSLGGSPDTQYFGPGTRLTVL.

In its sample, this clone was seen once. The chain uses TRBV6-1 and TRBJ2-6, with D perhaps TRBD1 or TRBD2 (6 bases each). The CDR3 spans 18 residues. Trimming took 1 base from V and 0 from J, leaving 13 bases between them. CDR1 MNHNS and CDR2 SASEGT come from the germline V gene. The CDR3, as DNA: TGTGCCAGCAGTGAAGGGTGGGGGGCGAGCTCTGGGGCCAACGTCCTGACTTTC. Its protein product is CASSEGWGASSGANVLTF.

This clone appeared once. The V call is TRBV5-1, the J call TRBJ2-1; D is undetermined. CDR1 SGHRS and CDR2 YFSETQ come from the germline V gene. Trimming shortened V by 0 bases and J by 0 bases, and 10 bases separated the two germline ends. The CDR3 extends over 16 amino acids. For the CDR3, the DNA is TGCGCCAGCAGCTTGGGGACCCAAACCTCCTACAATGAGCAGTTCTTC. Encoded protein: CASSLGTQTSYNEQFF.